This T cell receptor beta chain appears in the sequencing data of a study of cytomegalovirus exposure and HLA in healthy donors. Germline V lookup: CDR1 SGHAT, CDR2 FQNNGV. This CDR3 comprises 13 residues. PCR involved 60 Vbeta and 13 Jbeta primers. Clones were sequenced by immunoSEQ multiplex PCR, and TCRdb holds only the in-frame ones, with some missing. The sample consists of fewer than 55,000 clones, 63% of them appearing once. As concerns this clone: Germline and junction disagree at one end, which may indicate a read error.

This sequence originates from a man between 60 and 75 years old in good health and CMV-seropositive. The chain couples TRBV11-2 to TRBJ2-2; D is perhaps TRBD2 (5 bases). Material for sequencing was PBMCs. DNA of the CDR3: TGTGCCAGCAGCTTAGATCTGGCCGGGGAGCTGTTCTTT. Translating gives CASSLDLAGELFF.